This TCR beta chain was retrieved from a study of CD8 T cells in ankylosing spondylitis. TCRdb reanalysed the 5' RACE reads using MiXCR and keeps one entry per CDR3 protein. The sample shows a few hundred thousand distinct CDR3 sequences, roughly a quarter of them seen only once. Comment on this clonotype: Antigen unknown.

V lost 6 bases and J lost 2, with 21 bases in between. Germline lookup yields CDR1 ENHRY and CDR2 SYGVKD. The CDR3 extends over 17 amino acids. Study-wide points: Ankylosing spondylitis blood seemed to carry a telltale TCR beta motif made of several highly homologous variants. Significant enrichment of disease-linked clones was reportedly seen in matched ankylosing spondylitis synovial fluid.

The sequence came from a male donor with ankylosing spondylitis or in good health (not recorded which). V usage is TRBV10-3 and J usage is TRBJ2-3; a possible D gene is TRBD1 (7 bases). The sample taken for sequencing was blood, either unsorted or a sorted T cell fraction (not recorded which). CDR3 region: CAIRKMQAGQNTDTQYF. The CDR3 nucleotides are TGTGCCATCAGGAAGATGCAGGCGGGACAGAACACAGATACGCAGTATTTT.